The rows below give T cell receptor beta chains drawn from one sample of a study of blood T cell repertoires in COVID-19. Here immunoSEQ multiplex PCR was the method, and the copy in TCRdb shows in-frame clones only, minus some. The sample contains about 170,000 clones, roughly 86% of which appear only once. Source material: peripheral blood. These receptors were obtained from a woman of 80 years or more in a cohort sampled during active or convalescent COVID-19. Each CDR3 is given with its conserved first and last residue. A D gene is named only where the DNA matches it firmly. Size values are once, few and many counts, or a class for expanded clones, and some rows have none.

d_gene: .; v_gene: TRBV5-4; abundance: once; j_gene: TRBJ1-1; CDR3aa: CASSSPAGNTEAFF; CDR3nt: TGTGCCAGCAGCTCGCCGGCAGGGAACACTGAAGCTTTCTTT
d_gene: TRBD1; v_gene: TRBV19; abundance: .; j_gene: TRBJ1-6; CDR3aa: CASRTGGNDNSPLHF; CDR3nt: TGTGCCAGTAGGACAGGGGGCAACGATAATTCACCCCTCCACTTT
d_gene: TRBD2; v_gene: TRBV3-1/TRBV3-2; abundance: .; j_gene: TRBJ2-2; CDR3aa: CASSLFAGGGTGELFF; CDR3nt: TGTGCCAGCAGCCTCTTTGCGGGGGGAGGCACCGGGGAGCTGTTTTTT
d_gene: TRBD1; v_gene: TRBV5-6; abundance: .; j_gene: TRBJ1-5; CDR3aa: CASSLGTGANQPQHF; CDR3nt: TGTGCCAGCAGCTTAGGGACAGGAGCTAATCAGCCCCAGCATTTT
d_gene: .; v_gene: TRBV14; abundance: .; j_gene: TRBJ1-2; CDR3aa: CASSHGARSFGGYTF; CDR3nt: TGTGCCAGCAGCCATGGGGCCCGGTCTTTCGGGGGCTACACCTTC
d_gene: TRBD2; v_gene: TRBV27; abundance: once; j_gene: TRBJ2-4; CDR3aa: CASNLAGAPKNIQYF; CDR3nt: TGTGCCAGCAACCTAGCGGGAGCTCCCAAAAACATTCAGTACTTC
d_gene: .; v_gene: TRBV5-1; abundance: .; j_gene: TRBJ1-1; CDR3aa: CASSLIYGQNTEAFF; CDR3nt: TGCGCCAGCAGCCTCATTTACGGACAGAACACTGAAGCTTTCTTT
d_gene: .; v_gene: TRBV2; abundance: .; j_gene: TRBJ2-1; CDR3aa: CASSEGRGSYNEQFF; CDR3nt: TGTGCCAGCAGTGAAGGCAGGGGCTCCTACAATGAGCAGTTCTTC
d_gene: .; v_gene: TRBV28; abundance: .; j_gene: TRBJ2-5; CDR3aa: CASLEGGEETQYF; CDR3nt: TGTGCCAGCCTGGAAGGGGGGGAAGAGACCCAGTACTTC
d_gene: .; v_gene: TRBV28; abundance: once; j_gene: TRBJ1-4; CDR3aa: CASTSGANEKLFF; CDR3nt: TGTGCCAGCACTTCGGGTGCTAATGAAAAACTGTTTTTT
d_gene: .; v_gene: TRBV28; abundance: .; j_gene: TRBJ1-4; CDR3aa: CASTELRGTNEKLFF; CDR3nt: TGTGCCAGCACCGAACTCAGGGGAACTAATGAAAAACTGTTTTTT